This TCR beta chain was retrieved from a study of T-cell memory formation after mild COVID-19. Study observations and caveats: While clones contracting from day 15 to 85 were balanced between CD4 and CD8, later expanders leaned CD4+. Unconfirmed was the SARS-CoV-2 specificity of second-wave clones that peaked on day 37.

V dropped 7 bases and J dropped 0 bases, with 7 bases sitting between them. The CDR3 consists of 12 residues. The germline gives CDR1 SQVTM, CDR2 ANQGSEA. Regarding this clonotype: Antigen unknown.

TCRdb reprocessed the 5' RACE reads with MiXCR, giving one entry per CDR3 protein. The sample carries about 260,000 distinct CDR3 sequences, about 17% recorded once. The clonotype was recovered from a young man who had mild COVID-19 (a few samples of this study predate the infection). Cell type and time point are not known. The sample comprised PBMCs or a T cell subset sorted from them (not recorded which). The rearrangement uses TRBV29-1 and TRBJ1-3, with no clear D. The CDR3 DNA follows: TGCAGCGCCCACTACTCTGGAAACACCATATATTTT. Its protein is CSAHYSGNTIYF.